What follows are 20 T cell receptor beta chains derived from one specimen sequenced in a study of naive and memory T cell subsets (dated by TCRdb to 2016 to 2017). Library construction relied on UMI-ligation and nested PCR. TCRdb records Illumina MiSeq as the sequencer. To cover both TRBC1 and TRBC2, the beta constant-region primer consisted of an equimolar mix of two oligonucleotides. Four rounds of PCR, combining the SP2 primer with nested alpha and beta constant-region primers, were used to amplify the ligated cDNA. Through fastp at Q25 and MiXCR, TCRdb rebuilt clones from the public reads, retaining in-frame beta chains. Each record represents a unique CDR3 protein, reported with the most common genes and DNA among its rows. The sample table contains just over 80,000 distinct CDR3 sequences; only one count was recorded for 9% of them. The ten largest clonotypes hold over 1% of the sample. Sequencing input: naive CD8+ T cells from blood. The cell subset or site label, as the study defines it: naive T cells, CD45RA high CD27+. The receptor source for this set is a human donor in good health.

Only a few counts were recorded for this clonotype. The rearrangement joins TRBV20-1 to TRBJ1-1, with 7 bases aligning to TRBD1. This CDR3 is built from 12 residues. The V and J ends lost 2 bases and 5 bases, in that order; junction bases with no gene match: 2. Germline assignment: CDR1 DFQATT and CDR2 SNEGSKA (reference sequence). CDR3 nucleotides: TGCAGTGCTAGAACAGGGGCGACTGAAGCTTTCTTT. This encodes CSARTGATEAFF.

This clonotype came up many times. The chain combines TRBV6-5 with TRBJ2-3, with no clear D. The CDR3 has 18 residues. The germline CDR1 and CDR2 sequences are MNHEY and SVGAGI. V was trimmed by 6 bases and J by 2 bases, leaving 24 bases between them. The CDR3: CASSNTNTPALVTDTQYF. DNA of the CDR3: TGTGCCAGCAGCAATACGAATACCCCAGCTTTGGTCACAGATACGCAGTATTTT.

This clonotype was observed a handful of times. The gene calls are TRBV7-9 and TRBJ2-7; D not certain. Germline-derived CDR1 and CDR2 are SEHNR and FQNEAQ (reference sequence). The CDR3 covers 14 residues. Trimming left V 5 bases short and J 2 bases short, with 13 bases between. In DNA, the CDR3 is TGTGCCAGCAGCCACCAGACCCCTCCCTACGAGCAGTACTTC. Translation: CASSHQTPPYEQYF.

Many counts were recorded for this clonotype. The chain combines TRBV10-3 with TRBJ2-7; D ambiguous. Germline V gives CDR1 ENHRY, CDR2 SYGVKD. The CDR3 length is 11 residues. Deletions cut 8 bases from V and 5 bases from J, with 10 bases between. The CDR3, as DNA: TGTGCCATCTTGGGTTATGACGAGCAGTACTTC. Its translation: CAILGYDEQYF.

CDR3 amino acids: CAISEHPNSNQPQHF. The CDR3 coding sequence is TGTGCCATCAGTGAGCACCCCAATAGCAATCAGCCCCAGCATTTT. This chain joins TRBV10-3 and TRBJ1-5; D call uncertain. This CDR3 is 15 amino acids long. CDR1 is ENHRY and CDR2 is SYGVKD in the germline V gene. V lost 2 bases and J lost 0, with 8 bases in between.

This clonotype has only a few counts. The CDR3 coding sequence is TGTGCCTCCGGAGGCAGGGGGGAGCAGTACTTC. Translating it yields CASGGRGEQYF. The chain uses TRBV9 and TRBJ2-7, with 7 bases matching TRBD1. V gave up 10 bases and J gave up 7 bases; unmatched junction bases: 8. The germline V gene encodes CDR1 SGDLS and CDR2 YYNGEE. The CDR3 covers 11 residues.

The chain links TRBV9 to TRBJ2-2; 14 bases align to TRBD2. Germline CDR1 and CDR2: SGDLS and YYNGEE. Trimming at V came to 0 bases and at J to 2 bases, leaving 3 bases not matched to a gene. The CDR3 extends over 18 amino acids. The DNA for the CDR3 is TGTGCCAGCAGCGTAGCTGGGACTAGCGGGGGAAACACCGGGGAGCTGTTTTTT. This sequence encodes CASSVAGTSGGNTGELFF.

J is TRBJ1-3 and V is TRBV20-1; weak D call: TRBD1 (5 bases). With 6 bases removed from V and 0 bases from J, the gap between germline ends came to 12 bases. This CDR3 is built from 14 residues. Germline assignment: CDR1 DFQATT and CDR2 SNEGSKA (reference sequence). Here the CDR3 reads CSARGGSSGNTIYF. DNA for the CDR3: TGCAGTGCCCGGGGCGGTAGCTCTGGAAACACCATATATTTT.

This clonotype was seen at least ten times. The chain couples TRBV6-5 to TRBJ2-7; D unresolved. Germline CDR1 reads MNHEY; CDR2 reads SVGAGI. The CDR3 runs to 14 residues. V shed 4 bases and J shed 4 bases, with 14 bases lying between them. This chain's CDR3 is CASSSATAIYEQYF. CDR3 bases: TGTGCCAGCAGTTCCGCCACAGCAATTTACGAGCAGTACTTC.

The V gene is TRBV7-2, the J gene TRBJ2-5; TRBD1 is a possible D gene (6 bases). The CDR3 length is 13 residues. The germline V and J ends were trimmed by 4 bases and 4 bases, with 10 bases remaining between them. Germline V lookup: CDR1 SGHTA, CDR2 FQGNSA. This CDR3 reads CASSSQGRETQYF. The CDR3 DNA reads as TGTGCCAGCAGCTCCCAGGGGAGAGAGACCCAGTACTTC.

This chain uses TRBV3-1 with TRBJ1-1; D possibly corresponds to TRBD1 (6 bases). The V and J ends lost 4 bases and 4 bases respectively, with 13 bases between them. CDR3 length equals 14 residues. Germline CDR1 LGHDT, CDR2 YNNKEL (reference sequence). The chain's CDR3 is CASSLPGETTEAFF. The CDR3 coding sequence is TGTGCCAGCAGCCTTCCAGGGGAGACCACTGAAGCTTTCTTT.

In its sample, this clonotype was seen many times. The rearrangement uses TRBV7-9 and TRBJ2-7, with 14 positions matching TRBD2. This CDR3 is built from 15 residues. V lost 5 bases, J lost 7 bases, and 7 bases stayed unmatched. CDR1 and CDR2 from the germline V gene are SEHNR and FQNEAQ (reference sequence). The CDR3 loop is CASSTPGLAGEEQYF. The CDR3 nucleotides read TGTGCCAGCAGCACGCCGGGACTAGCGGGAGAGGAGCAGTACTTC.

This clonotype was counted between two and nine times. CDR3: CASSWTGSGSPLHF. Here the CDR3 DNA reads TGTGCCAGCAGTTGGACAGGGTCAGGTTCACCCCTCCACTTT. The J gene is TRBJ1-6, the V gene TRBV25-1, with 8 bases aligning to TRBD1. The germline V gene has CDR1 MGHDK and CDR2 SYGVNS. CDR3 length: 14 amino acids. Losses at the gene ends were 5 bases for V and 9 bases for J; bases not matched to a gene: 6.

This sequence joins TRBV20-1 and TRBJ2-1; 8 nucleotides agree with TRBD1. This CDR3 contains 14 residues. Germline V lookup: CDR1 DFQATT, CDR2 SNEGSKA (reference sequence). Trimming took 3 bases from V and 0 from J; bases not matched to a gene: 1. The CDR3, as DNA: TGCAGTGCTAGGACAGGGGACTCCTACAATGAGCAGTTCTTC. Amino acids: CSARTGDSYNEQFF.

This clonotype has only a few counts. The chain combines TRBV7-9 with TRBJ2-7, with a possible D match to TRBD1 (7 bases). The CDR3 contains 16 residues. Germline CDR1 SEHNR, CDR2 FQNEAQ (reference sequence). V lost 4 bases and J 0 bases, leaving 16 bases between the germline ends. The CDR3 region is CASSSGGQGASYEQYF. CDR3 nucleotide sequence: TGTGCCAGCAGCTCAGGGGGGCAGGGCGCCTCCTACGAGCAGTACTTC.

In this sample, this clonotype turned up many times. The chain is built from TRBV6-6 and TRBJ2-3; 10 positions agree with TRBD2. With V trimmed by 0 bases and J by 5 bases, 14 bases remained unmatched. The CDR3 has 19 amino acids. Germline CDR1 reads MNHNY; CDR2 reads SVGAGI (reference sequence). This chain's CDR3 is CASSYSPAGGPGSGDTQYF. CDR3 coding DNA: TGTGCCAGCAGTTACTCGCCAGCGGGAGGGCCTGGTTCAGGAGATACGCAGTATTTT.

The gene calls are TRBV9 and TRBJ2-7; 7 nucleotides align to TRBD1. The CDR3 length is 14 residues. Germline CDR1 reads SGDLS; CDR2 reads YYNGEE. The ends lost 0 bases at V and 6 bases at J; junction bases unmatched: 6. The CDR3 nucleotides are TGTGCCAGCAGCGTAGAGCCAGGGGGTCGCGAGCAGTACTTC. Translating it yields CASSVEPGGREQYF.

The sample holds a few counts of this clonotype. V and J are TRBV5-5 and TRBJ2-5, with a possible D match to TRBD2 (5 bases). The germline gives CDR1 SGHKS, CDR2 YYEKEE (reference sequence). The CDR3 runs to 15 residues. V shed 4 bases and J shed 1 base, with 14 bases lying between them. The CDR3 loop reads CASSASGRPQETQYF. The CDR3, as DNA: TGTGCCAGCAGCGCCAGCGGACGGCCCCAAGAGACCCAGTACTTC.

This clonotype has just a few counts. The chain is built from TRBV4-3 and TRBJ2-7, with TRBD2 matching over 9 bases. The CDR3 has 15 residues. The V gene's germline CDR1 is LGHNA and CDR2 YSLEER. The ends lost 1 base at V and 2 bases at J; junction bases unmatched: 3. CDR3 bases: TGCGCCAGCAGCCAAGGGGCTAGCGGGACCTACGAGCAGTACTTC. It codes for CASSQGASGTYEQYF.

The rearrangement uses TRBV5-1 and TRBJ1-4; TRBD1 might be the D (5 bases). The germline V and J ends were trimmed by 4 bases and 7 bases, with 17 bases remaining between them. Per germline, CDR1 SGHRS and CDR2 YFSETQ. This CDR3 region has 15 residues. CDR3 in amino acids: CASSKYRRGGEKLFF. In DNA, the CDR3 is TGCGCCAGCAGCAAATACAGGAGAGGCGGTGAAAAACTGTTTTTT.